This T cell receptor beta chain appears in the sequencing data of a study of regulatory T cells in long-lasting Graves disease. This clonotype has more than one count but fewer than ten. Germline V lookup: CDR1 SEHNR, CDR2 FQNEAQ (reference sequence). V gave up 5 bases and J gave up 1 base, with 15 bases separating them. The CDR3 loop spans 15 amino acids. Time point defined: newly diagnosed GD, antithyroid drugs for less than 3 months. The TCR library used RNA extracted from PBMCs. Building of the TCR beta libraries involved iRepertoire HTBI primers and Arm-PCR of CDR3 regions. MiXCR, run by TCRdb on the multiplex PCR reads, gives a single entry per CDR3 protein. This sample has roughly 500,000 distinct CDR3 sequences, with 13% to 15% found just once. The same sample was also studied in work on T cells in Graves' hyperthyroidism and ophthalmopathy. That work contributes: HTBI primers were used for first-round RT-PCR of the TCR CDR3.

The input for sequencing was peripheral blood mononuclear cells (PBMCs), taken at new diagnosis, from a patient treated with antithyroid drugs. The clonotype was recovered from a woman between 50 and 59 years old with Graves disease. V is TRBV7-9 and J is TRBJ2-7; a weak D match, TRBD1 (6 bases). Here the CDR3 DNA reads TGTGCCAGCAGCCCTCCGGGACAACCTTCCTACGAGCAGTACTTC. Translation: CASSPPGQPSYEQYF.